The 27 T cell receptor beta chains in this list originate from one sample, sequenced in a study of T cell repertoires in cytomegalovirus infection. TCRdb used MiXCR to reprocess the reads, holding one entry per CDR3 protein. The table includes about 180,000 distinct CDR3 sequences, around an eighth detected once. The sample consisted of PBMCs. The receptors stem from a human donor in good health (CMV status not recorded). Some clones in this sample may be carry-over from other donors' samples.

V is TRBV6-2 or TRBV6-3 and J is TRBJ1-1; TRBD1 is a possible D gene (6 bases). The CDR3 runs to 14 residues. Trimming cost V 2 bases and J 5 bases, with 12 bases left between them. Germline CDR1 is MNHEY and CDR2 is SVGEGT. The CDR3 spells CASSYRGARTEAFF. CDR3 DNA: TGTGCCAGCAGTTACCGGGGGGCGCGTACTGAAGCTTTCTTT.

In this sample, this clonotype turned up a few times. The rearrangement uses TRBV28 and TRBJ1-1, with 7 positions matching TRBD1. Germline V CDR1 and CDR2: MDHEN, SYDVKM. The J segment lost 7 bases and the V segment lost 4 bases, leaving 6 bases of the junction unmatched. The length of the CDR3 is 13 residues. Written as DNA, the CDR3 is TGTGCCAGCAGTTCCCTCCGGACAGGTGAAGCTTTCTTT. It is translated as CASSSLRTGEAFF.

This clonotype showed up just once. The chain employs TRBV7-3 and TRBJ2-6; D not certain. This CDR3 has 17 residues. Germline assignment: CDR1 SGHTA and CDR2 FQGTGA. V lost 5 bases and J lost 0, with 14 bases in between. CDR3 nucleotides: TGTGCCAGCAGCCCGGATGGAGTGAACTCTGGGGCCAACGTCCTGACTTTC. It translates to CASSPDGVNSGANVLTF.

This clonotype has a count of ten or more. J is TRBJ1-1 and V is TRBV7-6; D is unclear. The CDR3 spans 15 residues. Germline V gives CDR1 SGHVS, CDR2 FNYEAQ. The V gene lost 4 bases and the J gene lost 1 base, with 13 bases spanning the gap. DNA of the CDR3: TGTGCCAGCAGCTCCCCTTCGGGATGGAACACTGAAGCTTTCTTT. It is translated as CASSSPSGWNTEAFF.

This sequence joins TRBV19 and TRBJ1-2; weak D call: TRBD1 (6 bases). This CDR3 is built from 16 residues. Germline loops: CDR1 LNHDA, CDR2 SQIVND (reference sequence). The germline V and J ends were trimmed by 1 base and 2 bases, with 14 bases remaining between them. CDR3 amino acids: CASSIGIQGLNYGYTF. CDR3 DNA sequence: TGTGCCAGTAGTATAGGGATACAGGGACTCAACTATGGCTACACCTTC.

This clonotype came up once. The J gene is TRBJ2-7, the V gene TRBV29-1; no clear D gene. From germline, CDR1 is SQVTM and CDR2 ANQGSEA. The CDR3 extends over 12 amino acids. The V gene lost 4 bases and the J gene lost 2 bases, with 9 bases spanning the gap. CDR3 protein: CSVGEGPYEQYF. CDR3 nucleotides: TGCAGCGTTGGGGAAGGTCCCTACGAGCAGTACTTC.

The genes are TRBV7-6 and TRBJ2-1; D possibly corresponds to TRBD1 (6 bases). Germline V gene sequence: CDR1 SGHVS, CDR2 FNYEAQ. The CDR3 has 14 amino acids. Between the trimmed V and J ends, which lost 0 bases and 7 bases, there was a span of 10 bases. The CDR3 protein is CASSLAGAWNEQFF. In DNA form, the CDR3 reads TGTGCCAGCAGCTTAGCGGGGGCATGGAATGAGCAGTTCTTC.

This clonotype was recorded many times. The chain combines TRBV7-2 with TRBJ1-3, with TRBD1 identical over 9 bases. The CDR3 runs 17 residues. After removal of 5 bases from V and 2 bases from J, the junction contained 10 bases not matched to a gene. CDR1 and CDR2 from the germline V gene are SGHTA and FQGNSA. The CDR3 protein is CASSAKSGTGTGNTIYF. The CDR3 coding sequence is TGTGCCAGCAGCGCCAAATCCGGGACAGGGACTGGAAACACCATATATTTT.

This clonotype has ten or more counts. The chain employs TRBV4-1 and TRBJ1-1; D unclear. CDR3 length equals 16 residues. Trimming left V 1 base short and J 2 bases short, with 14 bases between. Germline V gene data show CDR1 as MGHRA and CDR2 as YSYEKL. Written as DNA, the CDR3 is TGCGCCAGCAGCCAAGTAGCGAATGGTCTCAACACTGAAGCTTTCTTT. Protein: CASSQVANGLNTEAFF.

This chain links TRBV5-1 with TRBJ2-7; D call uncertain. The CDR3 is 13 amino acids. Germline CDR1 and CDR2: SGHRS and YFSETQ. V was shortened by 0 bases and J by 0 bases, with 4 bases between the two germline ends. The CDR3 DNA sequence: TGCGCCAGCAGCTTGGTTGTCTCCTACGAGCAGTACTTC. Protein sequence: CASSLVVSYEQYF.

Concerning this clonotype: At one end the junction does not follow the germline gene, possibly because of a read error. The chain combines TRBV4-3 with TRBJ2-3; possible D gene TRBD1, 5 bases. The V gene's germline CDR1 is LGHNA and CDR2 YSLEER. There are 16 residues in the CDR3. The CDR3 is CASSQEGLVSTDTQDF. CDR3 DNA sequence: TGCGCCAGCAGCCAAGAGGGGCTAGTTAGCACAGATACGCAGGATTTT.

The gene calls are TRBV29-1 and TRBJ2-1; D remains unclear. The length of the CDR3 is 12 residues. The V gene lost 6 bases and the J gene lost 2 bases, with 8 bases spanning the gap. Germline loops: CDR1 SQVTM, CDR2 ANQGSEA. CDR3 sequence: CSVEPAYNEQFF. The CDR3 DNA is TGCAGCGTGGAGCCAGCCTACAATGAGCAGTTCTTC.

This clonotype was seen at least ten times. The chain carries TRBV7-2 and TRBJ1-5; D remains ambiguous. The CDR3 loop spans 17 amino acids. Germline V CDR1 and CDR2: SGHTA, FQGNSA. V was pared by 2 bases and J by 1 base, with 15 bases between. The chain's CDR3 is CASSLWGATVSNQPQHF. The DNA of the CDR3 is TGTGCCAGCAGCTTATGGGGAGCCACGGTCAGCAATCAGCCCCAGCATTTT.

The chain recombines TRBV5-5 with TRBJ2-7; 7 nucleotides agree with TRBD2. The CDR3 has 15 residues. CDR1 SGHKS and CDR2 YYEKEE come from the germline V gene (reference sequence). Trimming cost V 3 bases and J 3 bases; bases outside gene matches: 9. CDR3: CASSSRQRGNYEQYF. As DNA, the CDR3 is TGTGCCAGCAGCTCTAGGCAGCGGGGTAACTACGAGCAGTACTTC.

The chain links TRBV10-3 to TRBJ1-1; 8 bases are shared with TRBD1. With V trimmed by 6 bases and J by 5 bases, 2 bases remained unmatched. The CDR3 consists of 12 residues. CDR1 and CDR2 (germline): ENHRY, SYGVKD. The CDR3 loop is CAIRDRETEAFF. CDR3 nucleotides: TGTGCCATCAGGGACAGGGAAACTGAAGCTTTCTTT.

This clonotype was counted only a few times. V and J are TRBV12-3 or TRBV12-4 and TRBJ2-7; 13 nucleotides line up with TRBD2. V lost 6 bases to trimming and J lost 6 bases; unmatched junction nucleotides: 5. The CDR3 has 14 residues. CDR3 nucleotides: TGTGCCAGCAGGGGGACTAGCGGGACAAGCGAGCAGTACTTC. Translation: CASRGTSGTSEQYF.

This chain connects TRBV12-5 to TRBJ2-1; tentative D call: TRBD2 (6 bases). V was trimmed by 5 bases and J by 9 bases, leaving 11 bases between them. Per the germline V gene, CDR1 is LGHNT and CDR2 is FRNRAP. The CDR3 consists of 12 residues. CDR3 nucleotides: TGTGCTAGTGGTCTAACGCGGGGTGAGCAGTTCTTC. Encoded protein: CASGLTRGEQFF.

With respect to this clonotype: The conserved final phenylalanine or tryptophan is absent from the CDR3, which likely points to a read error. The chain combines TRBV2 with TRBJ2-7; no reliable D call. V lost 6 bases to trimming and J lost 1 base, with 7 bases between them. The CDR3 loop spans 12 amino acids. In germline, CDR1 is SNHLY, CDR2 FYNNEI. The CDR3 sequence is CASRQDSYEQYL. DNA of the CDR3: TGTGCCAGCAGGCAGGATTCCTACGAGCAGTACCTC.

The table lists this clonotype with many counts. In DNA form, the CDR3 reads TGTGCCAGCAGCTTACTGGCGGGATCACAGAATGAGCAGTTCTTC. It specifies CASSLLAGSQNEQFF. The rearrangement uses TRBV7-8 and TRBJ2-1; weak D call: TRBD2 (6 bases). Germline-derived CDR1 and CDR2 are SGHVS and FQNEAQ. The CDR3 is 15 amino acids. The V end was cut by 2 bases, the J end by 7 bases, with 15 bases between.

This clonotype was detected only a few times. This chain uses TRBV7-9 with TRBJ2-7; D may be TRBD2 (5 bases). V lost 4 bases, J lost 2 bases, and 9 bases lay in between. The CDR3 has 13 amino acids. Germline V gives CDR1 SEHNR, CDR2 FQNEAQ (reference sequence). CDR3 in amino acids: CASSSGLTYEQYF. In nucleotides, the CDR3 is TGTGCCAGCAGCTCCGGACTGACCTACGAGCAGTACTTC.

The rearrangement uses TRBV14 and TRBJ2-7, with 9 bases fitting TRBD1. V trimming: 4 bases; J trimming: 0 bases; junction bases outside the gene matches: 7. CDR3 size: 16 residues. Germline V lookup: CDR1 SGHDN, CDR2 FVKESK. The CDR3 sequence is CASSRLQGAISYEQYF. The CDR3 DNA follows: TGTGCCAGCAGCCGATTACAGGGGGCGATCTCCTACGAGCAGTACTTC.

The chain uses TRBV11-2 and TRBJ1-1, with D perhaps TRBD1 (6 bases). Germline CDR1 and CDR2: SGHAT and FQNNGV. V shed 4 bases and J shed 8 bases, with 11 bases lying between them. CDR3 size: 12 residues. CDR3 amino acids: CASSSGAGEAFF. In DNA form, the CDR3 reads TGTGCCAGCAGCTCGGGGGCCGGGGAAGCTTTCTTT. Using reference TRBV11-2 and TRBJ1-1 for the parts outside the CDR3, the full variable domain is EAGVAQSPRYKIIEKRQSVAFWCNPISGHATLYWYQQILGQGPKLLIQFQNNGVVDDSQLPKDRFSAERLKGVDSTLKIQPAKLEDSAVYLCASSSGAGEAFFGQGTRLTVV.

This clonotype came up a few times. The J gene is TRBJ1-4, the V gene TRBV28; the match to TRBD1 covers 9 bases. The germline V gene encodes CDR1 MDHEN and CDR2 SYDVKM. The CDR3 length is 16 residues. V shed 5 bases, J shed 10 bases, and the junction held 14 bases outside the gene matches. The CDR3 nucleotides are TGTGCCAGCAGTCGGACAGGGGAAGTCTCAGTAGGAAAACTGTTTTTT. Translated, it gives CASSRTGEVSVGKLFF.

The CDR3 sequence is CASTNSRFQPQHF. CDR3 coding DNA: TGTGCCAGTACGAACAGCCGATTTCAGCCCCAGCATTTT. The chain recombines TRBV19 with TRBJ1-5; D not certain. This CDR3 is built from 13 residues. In germline, CDR1 is LNHDA, CDR2 SQIVND (reference sequence). With 7 bases removed from V and 6 bases from J, the gap between germline ends came to 13 bases.

The rearrangement uses TRBV5-6 and TRBJ2-2; no clear D. Germline V gene sequence: CDR1 SGHDT, CDR2 YYEEEE. The CDR3 loop spans 11 amino acids. Trimming stripped 8 bases from V and 5 bases from J, with 7 bases between. CDR3 protein: CARRWTGELFF. The CDR3 DNA is TGTGCCAGACGATGGACCGGGGAGCTGTTTTTT.

This clonotype was detected a few times. The chain recombines TRBV9 with TRBJ2-7, with TRBD1 identical over 9 bases. Per the germline V gene, CDR1 is SGDLS and CDR2 is YYNGEE. V trimming: 3 bases; J trimming: 6 bases; junction bases outside the gene matches: 4. There are 13 residues in the CDR3. The CDR3 protein is CASSAGTGREQYF. The CDR3 nucleotides read TGTGCCAGCAGCGCCGGGACAGGGCGCGAGCAGTACTTC.

This clonotype was detected many times. This sequence joins TRBV7-9 and TRBJ2-7; possible D gene TRBD2, 5 bases. Germline V gene sequence: CDR1 SEHNR, CDR2 FQNEAQ (reference sequence). The CDR3 length is 17 residues. V was clipped by 1 base and J by 4 bases, with 20 bases between them. CDR3 loop: CASSLGWGDTSGYEQYF. The CDR3 nucleotides read TGTGCCAGCAGCTTAGGATGGGGAGATACATCTGGGTACGAGCAGTACTTC. Full variable domain (outside the CDR3, taken from reference TRBV7-9 and TRBJ2-7): DTGVSQNPRHKITKRGQNVTFRCDPISEHNRLYWYRQTLGQGPEFLTYFQNEAQLEKSRLLSDRFSAERPKGSFSTLEIQRTEQGDSAMYLCASSLGWGDTSGYEQYFGPGTRLTVT.